What follows are 27 T cell receptor beta chains derived from one specimen sequenced in a study of blood T cell repertoires in COVID-19. Profiling relied on immunoSEQ multiplex PCR, and the TCRdb table lists in-frame clones only, not all of them. The sample lists under 300,000 clones, roughly 87% occurring once. Sequences were obtained from PBMCs or T cells enriched from blood (not recorded which). These receptors were collected from a woman in her 30s who had recovered from COVID-19.

The rearrangement links TRBV9 to TRBJ2-3; 7 positions agree with TRBD2. CDR1 is SGDLS, CDR2 YYNGEE, per germline. This CDR3 contains 14 residues. V was pared by 4 bases and J by 0 bases, with 2 bases of the junction left unmatched. The CDR3 DNA is TGTGCCAGCAGCTGGGAGGGTAGCACAGATACGCAGTATTTT. This encodes CASSWEGSTDTQYF.

The J gene is TRBJ1-1, the V gene TRBV10-2; D is unresolved. CDR1 is WSHSY, CDR2 SAAADI, per germline. The V gene lost 10 bases and the J gene lost 2 bases, with 11 bases spanning the gap. The CDR3 runs to 12 residues. The CDR3 region has the DNA TGCGCCACCCAATCGGGAAACACTGAAGCTTTCTTT. This gives the protein CATQSGNTEAFF.

The V gene is TRBV5-1, the J gene TRBJ1-2; 7 bases map to TRBD1. Per the germline V gene, CDR1 is SGHRS and CDR2 is YFSETQ. This CDR3 is 13 amino acids long. V trimming: 0 bases; J trimming: 7 bases; junction bases outside the gene matches: 3. The CDR3 nucleotides are TGCGCCAGCAGCTTGGGGACAGGACTTGGCTACACCTTC. Translated: CASSLGTGLGYTF.

The J gene is TRBJ2-5, the V gene TRBV7-3; TRBD2 agrees at 7 bases. Germline loops: CDR1 SGHTA, CDR2 FQGTGA. The ends lost 5 bases at V and 5 bases at J; junction bases unmatched: 8. This CDR3 is built from 14 residues. This CDR3 reads CASSPGLVGETQYF. The DNA for the CDR3 is TGTGCCAGCAGCCCCGGACTAGTGGGGGAGACCCAGTACTTC.

This clone was seen a single time. This chain connects TRBV9 to TRBJ2-1; perhaps TRBD2 as D (5 bases). Germline CDR1 reads SGDLS; CDR2 reads YYNGEE. The CDR3 extends over 16 amino acids. The germline V and J ends were trimmed by 1 base and 0 bases, with 11 bases remaining between them. CDR3 protein: CASSVPRDSSYNEQFF. CDR3 coding DNA: TGTGCCAGCAGCGTACCCCGGGATAGCTCCTACAATGAGCAGTTCTTC.

The chain recombines TRBV3-1 (or the pseudogene TRBV3-2) with TRBJ1-2; D is possibly TRBD1 (5 bases). Germline V lookup: CDR1 LGHDT, CDR2 YNNKEL (reference sequence). The CDR3 length is 15 residues. The V end was cut by 4 bases, the J end by 0 bases, with 12 bases between. The CDR3 DNA sequence: TGTGCCAGCAGCCGAGACAGTCAAGCTAACTATGGCTACACCTTC. It yields the protein CASSRDSQANYGYTF.

V gene TRBV9 combines with J gene TRBJ1-4, with D possibly matching TRBD1 (5 bases). With 4 bases removed from V and 8 bases from J, the gap between germline ends came to 15 bases. Germline-derived CDR1 and CDR2 are SGDLS and YYNGEE. This CDR3 region has 14 residues. The chain's CDR3 is CASSSQGGREKLFF. As DNA, the CDR3 is TGTGCCAGCAGCTCCCAGGGAGGCAGGGAAAAACTGTTTTTT.

The J gene is TRBJ2-7, the V gene TRBV20-1, with D unclear. CDR3 length: 11 amino acids. V was cut by 8 bases and J by 2 bases, with 10 bases left in between. Germline assignment: CDR1 DFQATT and CDR2 SNEGSKA (reference sequence). The CDR3 nucleotides are TGCAGTCGCCACAGAACCTACGAGCAGTACTTC. Translated: CSRHRTYEQYF.

The V and J genes are TRBV28 and TRBJ2-5; 10 nucleotides agree with TRBD2. V shed 5 bases, J shed 2 bases, and the junction held 11 bases outside the gene matches. The CDR3 covers 17 residues. Germline V gene lookup returns CDR1 MDHEN and CDR2 SYDVKM. CDR3 loop: CASSNPGASGGQETQYF. The CDR3 DNA reads TGTGCCAGCAGTAACCCAGGGGCTAGCGGGGGACAAGAGACCCAGTACTTC. The complete variable domain, with remaining parts taken from reference TRBV28 and TRBJ2-5, reads DVKVTQSSRYLVKRTGEKVFLECVQDMDHENMFWYRQDPGLGLRLIYFSYDVKMKEKGDIPEGYSVSREKKERFSLILESASTNQTSMYLCASSNPGASGGQETQYFGPGTRLLVL.

The J gene is TRBJ2-3, the V gene TRBV7-3, with D tentatively TRBD2 (5 bases). Trimming shortened V by 4 bases and J by 3 bases, and 14 bases separated the two germline ends. The CDR3 length is 15 residues. Germline V gene sequence: CDR1 SGHTA, CDR2 FQGTGA. This CDR3 is CASSSLGRATDTQYF. As DNA, the CDR3 is TGTGCCAGCAGCTCACTAGGGCGGGCAACAGATACGCAGTATTTT.

This chain links TRBV27 with TRBJ2-7, with 8 bases identical to TRBD1. The CDR3 totals 16 residues. Germline trimming cut 5 bases from V and 4 bases from J; bases unmatched to any gene: 13. The germline V gene encodes CDR1 MNHEY and CDR2 SMNVEV (reference sequence). This chain's CDR3 is CASSPPQGAKGYEQYF. CDR3 coding DNA: TGTGCCAGCAGTCCCCCCCAGGGGGCGAAAGGGTACGAGCAGTACTTC.

This rearrangement joins TRBV3-1 (or the pseudogene TRBV3-2) to TRBJ1-2, with 7 bases lining up with TRBD1. The CDR3 sequence is 11 residues long. Looked up from germline, CDR1 is LGHDT and CDR2 is YNNKEL (reference sequence). V lost 1 base and J lost 13; bases outside the gene matches: 3. The CDR3: CASSQGQGPTF. CDR3 in DNA: TGTGCCAGCAGCCAAGGACAGGGTCCCACCTTC.

This clone was recorded only once. V is TRBV5-1 and J is TRBJ1-6; maybe TRBD1 (5 bases). V was cut by 7 bases and J by 3 bases, with 11 bases left in between. Germline CDR1 is SGHRS and CDR2 is YFSETQ. The CDR3 loop spans 14 amino acids. CDR3 region: CASGRGDYNSPLHF. CDR3 nucleotide sequence: TGCGCCAGCGGGAGGGGAGACTATAATTCACCCCTCCACTTT. The full variable domain, completed using reference TRBV5-1 and TRBJ1-6, is KAGVTQTPRYLIKTRGQQVTLSCSPISGHRSVSWYQQTPGQGLQFLFEYFSETQRNKGNFPGRFSGRQFSNSRSEMNVSTLELGDSALYLCASGRGDYNSPLHFGNGTRLTVT.

The chain has TRBV3-1 (or the pseudogene TRBV3-2) and TRBJ2-1; D is perhaps TRBD2 (7 bases). The CDR3 contains 14 residues. The V end was cut by 6 bases, the J end by 8 bases, with 17 bases between. From germline, CDR1 is LGHDT and CDR2 YNNKEL (reference sequence). DNA of the CDR3: TGTGCCAGCAGTCAGAGGGGGGGGCCAGATGAGCAGTTCTTC. Protein product: CASSQRGGPDEQFF.

In DNA form, the CDR3 reads TGTGCCAGTAGTGCGGTCTACGAGCAGTACTTC. As protein: CASSAVYEQYF. The gene calls are TRBV19 and TRBJ2-7; D uncertain. From germline, CDR1 is LNHDA and CDR2 SQIVND (reference sequence). The V end lost 5 bases, the J end lost 3 bases, and 5 bases lay between the germline ends. The CDR3 has 11 residues.

The chain carries TRBV10-3 and TRBJ1-5; the D gene is possibly TRBD1 (5 bases). Trimming stripped 6 bases from V and 5 bases from J, with 11 bases between. The CDR3 consists of 13 residues. Germline V CDR1 and CDR2: ENHRY, SYGVKD. DNA of the CDR3: TGTGCCATCAGCCCCCGGGGGGATCAGCCCCAGCATTTT. Translating gives CAISPRGDQPQHF.

The V gene is TRBV4-1, the J gene TRBJ1-2; no firm D call. From germline, CDR1 is MGHRA and CDR2 YSYEKL. The CDR3 length is 11 residues. V was pared by 3 bases and J by 4 bases, with 3 bases between. The CDR3: CASSHRYGYTF. In DNA form, the CDR3 reads TGCGCCAGCAGCCACCGCTATGGCTACACCTTC.

In DNA, the CDR3 is TGTGCCAGCAGTTACGGAACCGTGGGACTAGGAGGCAATGAGCAGTTCTTC. Protein: CASSYGTVGLGGNEQFF. The rearrangement joins TRBV6-2 or TRBV6-3 to TRBJ2-1, with TRBD2 identical over 8 bases. J lost 6 bases, V lost 2 bases, and 12 bases had no gene match. The length of the CDR3 is 17 residues. Germline values: CDR1 MNHEY, CDR2 SVGEGT.

J is TRBJ1-1 and V is TRBV18; TRBD1 aligns across 8 bases. CDR3 size: 15 residues. Germline V gene sequence: CDR1 KGHSH, CDR2 LQKENI. Germline trimming cut 4 bases from V and 0 bases from J; bases unmatched to any gene: 4. This CDR3 reads CASSLRQGMNTEAFF. Here the CDR3 DNA reads TGTGCCAGCTCACTTCGACAGGGGATGAACACTGAAGCTTTCTTT. Full variable domain (remainder filled in from reference TRBV18 and TRBJ1-1): NAGVMQNPRHLVRRRGQEARLRCSPMKGHSHVYWYRQLPEEGLKFMVYLQKENIIDESGMPKERFSAEFPKEGPSILRIQQVVRGDSAAYFCASSLRQGMNTEAFFGQGTRLTVV.

In this sample, this clone turned up once. The chain carries TRBV30 and TRBJ2-3, with TRBD2 matching over 7 bases. Germline CDR1 and CDR2: GTSNPN and SVGIG (reference sequence). The ends lost 0 bases at V and 2 bases at J; junction bases unmatched: 5. The CDR3 loop spans 15 amino acids. The CDR3 loop reads CAWSVRSGVTDTQYF. As DNA, the CDR3 is TGTGCCTGGAGTGTAAGGAGCGGGGTCACAGATACGCAGTATTTT.

J is TRBJ1-6 and V is TRBV19; D possibly corresponds to TRBD1 (5 bases). Germline V gene data show CDR1 as LNHDA and CDR2 as SQIVND (reference sequence). The CDR3 is 14 amino acids. V lost 0 bases and J lost 13, with 13 bases in between. The CDR3, as DNA: TGTGCCAGTAGTATAGATCGCGGGACGTGGCCCCTCCACTTT. Residues: CASSIDRGTWPLHF.

This chain uses TRBV28 with TRBJ2-6; 9 positions agree with TRBD1. CDR1 is MDHEN and CDR2 is SYDVKM in the germline V gene. The CDR3 length is 18 residues. V was clipped by 5 bases and J by 2 bases; unmatched bases: 10. CDR3 DNA: TGTGCCAGCAGTATACAGGGGGCGTTGGTTCCTGGGGCCAACGTCCTGACTTTC. This gives the protein CASSIQGALVPGANVLTF.

The chain carries TRBV16 and TRBJ1-4; no clear D gene. Germline CDR1 reads KGHSY; CDR2 reads FQNENV. V lost 0 bases, J lost 7 bases, and 18 bases lay in between. This CDR3 spans 17 amino acids. Here the CDR3 reads CASSQSGDLRRREKLFF. CDR3 DNA sequence: TGTGCCAGCAGCCAATCAGGAGATCTTCGAAGGCGTGAAAAACTGTTTTTT.

J is TRBJ2-1 and V is TRBV19; D call uncertain. Germline lookup yields CDR1 LNHDA and CDR2 SQIVND (reference sequence). The CDR3 is made up of 16 amino acids. Trimming pared 1 base from V and 0 bases from J, leaving 10 bases between. The CDR3 DNA reads as TGTGCCAGTAGTATAGTTGGCGGCCTCTCCTACAATGAGCAGTTCTTC. Its protein product is CASSIVGGLSYNEQFF.

This clone was counted a few times. The chain has TRBV10-3 and TRBJ1-5; 10 bases line up with TRBD1. The V segment lost 3 bases and the J segment 6 bases; nucleotides outside the gene matches: 11. The CDR3 loop spans 17 amino acids. Germline assignment: CDR1 ENHRY and CDR2 SYGVKD. DNA of the CDR3: TGTGCCATCAGTGATGGTTTAGGGACAGGGGCGAGTCAGCCCCAGCATTTT. Translation: CAISDGLGTGASQPQHF.

This chain joins TRBV6-5 and TRBJ2-1; 10 bases align to TRBD2. The germline V gene encodes CDR1 MNHEY and CDR2 SVGAGI. The CDR3 loop spans 13 amino acids. V was pared by 6 bases and J by 10 bases, with 6 bases of the junction left unmatched. For the CDR3, the DNA is TGTGCCAGCAGAAAGCGGGGGGGCTGGGAGCAGTTCTTC. It encodes CASRKRGGWEQFF.

This clone was recorded only once. Other DNA sequences in the sample encode the same CDR3. This chain uses TRBV10-1 with TRBJ2-2; tentatively, D is TRBD1 (6 bases). Trimming took off 11 bases at V and 8 bases at J, with 27 bases between the two ends. The CDR3 has 16 amino acids. From germline, CDR1 is WNHNN and CDR2 SYGVQD (reference sequence). The CDR3, as DNA: TGCGCCTTTACTCAAGGGGGACATTATTACCCTGGGGAGCTGTTTTTT. Its protein product is CAFTQGGHYYPGELFF.